This entry describes one TCR beta chain. Which antigen it targets is not known. Within one base of it there is no much larger clone, and no base qualities were kept. The data stem from a study of shared clonotypes between healthy human individuals (dated by TCRdb to about 2020). For the wider study: The cohort comprised a couple of women and a few men aged 18 to 49 years. To estimate repertoire size and how much clonotypes are shared between individuals, the study performed deep sequencing of blood TCR repertoires from about 5 healthy adults. To increase sequencing depth and limit assay-specific biases, TCR repertoire library preparation and sequencing were carried out by different laboratories using diverse techniques. Each donor's leukapheresis produced roughly between roughly 0.94 and 9.5 billion PBMCs. The full study reports these points: Sampling was restricted to blood, and TCR repertoires in tissue are likely to differ from TCR repertoires in blood. Because the study included only a small number of donors, the genetic and exposure-history diversity represented was limited. Pairwise subsampling indicated that sequencing depth was expected to affect the degree of clonotype sharing among donors.

TCR CDR3 regions were amplified from genomic DNA by multiplex PCR using the deep immunoSEQ assay. Extracted genomic DNA from each cell subset was spread evenly across all wells of several immunoSEQ 96-well plates, with each plate serving as a replicate. For unsorted PBMC, each replicate PCR was loaded with 300 ng genomic DNA, equivalent to roughly 31,000 T cell genomes. Genomic DNA from unsorted PBMC was sequenced over ten immunoSEQ deep assay plates. Purified libraries were quantified with a Qubit 3.0 fluorometer, sized on a Bioanalyzer 2100, and re-quantified with the KAPA Library Quantification kit. Each immunoSEQ 96-well plate was sequenced on its own single-read 150-cycle Illumina NextSeq 550 flow cell. In the paper's pipeline: Because the immunoSEQ output held only junctional sequences and lacked quality scores, the filtering could not match the filtering applied to full-length reads. Sequences were annotated with PyIR, a Python wrapper for IgBLAST v1.9, using IMGT germline references to assign V/J genes and CDR3. Reads with weak V/J assignments (E-value above 1e-6), missing CDR3, stop codons, out-of-frame junctions, or ambiguous translated residues were removed. A V3J clonotype was defined by an identical inferred V gene, J gene, and CDR3 amino acid sequence. The percentage overlap between two repertoires was calculated by dividing the number of shared unique clonotypes by the size of the smaller repertoire. Repertoire richness was assessed with RTK rarefaction, the Chao1 estimator, and Recon v2.1 estimates of unobserved clonotypes. TCRdb re-hosts the immuneACCESS table, in-frame sequences only. Its copies lack some clones; in the studies checked, an unresolved V gene accounts for under half of them, and the cause for the rest is not known. The DNA was the basis for D and trimming; V, J and clone size are from that table. This sample comprises nearly 500,000 clones, over 65% of them detected only once. The biggest ten clones account for 13% of the sample.

The donors were healthy, HIV-negative adults with no recently reported acute infections or vaccinations. Every donor was a Caucasian adult living in Nashville, Tennessee, USA. For unsorted samples, 75 million to 90 million PBMCs were counted, and genomic DNA was extracted using the QIAamp DNA Blood Mini kit. After blood collection by leukapheresis, PBMCs were isolated using Ficoll-Histopaque density gradient centrifugation and then cryopreserved in the vapor phase of liquid nitrogen. Specimen: PBMCs. The receptor comes from a woman aged 35 to 49 in good health. Some clones in this sample may be carry-over from other donors' samples.

The nucleotides read TGTGCCAGCAGCGTAGAGAGCGGGAGGCAGTTCTTC. This encodes CASSVESGRQFF. The rearrangement combines TRBV9 with TRBJ2-1; TRBD2 aligns with 8 central bases. Relative to germline, V is missing 0 bases and J is missing 12 bases, with 2 bases of the junction outside any gene match. CDR1 and CDR2 were assigned from the germline V gene as SGDLS and YYNGEE. The CDR3 measures 12 amino acids from cysteine to phenylalanine. Only the CDR3 part of the read is kept: 36 bases, read in frame from the first base.